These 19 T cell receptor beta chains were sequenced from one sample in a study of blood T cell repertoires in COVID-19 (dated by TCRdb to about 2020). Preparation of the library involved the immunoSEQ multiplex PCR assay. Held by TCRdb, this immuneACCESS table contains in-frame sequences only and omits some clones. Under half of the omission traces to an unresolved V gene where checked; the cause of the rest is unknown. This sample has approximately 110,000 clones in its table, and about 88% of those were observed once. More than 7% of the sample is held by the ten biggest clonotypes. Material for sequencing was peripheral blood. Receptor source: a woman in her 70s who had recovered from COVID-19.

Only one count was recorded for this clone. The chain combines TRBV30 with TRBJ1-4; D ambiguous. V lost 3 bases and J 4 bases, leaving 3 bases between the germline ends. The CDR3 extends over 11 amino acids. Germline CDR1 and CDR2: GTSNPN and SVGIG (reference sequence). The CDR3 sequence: CAWSSNEKLFF. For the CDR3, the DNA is TGTGCCTGGAGCAGTAATGAAAAACTGTTTTTT.

The CDR3 loop reads CASSWAVAEAFF. The CDR3 bases are TGTGCCAGCAGCTGGGCAGTCGCTGAAGCTTTCTTT. The rearrangement uses TRBV7-2 and TRBJ1-1; the D is unclear. Trimming stripped 4 bases from V and 6 bases from J, with 9 bases between. Germline V gene data show CDR1 as SGHTA and CDR2 as FQGNSA. The CDR3 runs 12 residues.

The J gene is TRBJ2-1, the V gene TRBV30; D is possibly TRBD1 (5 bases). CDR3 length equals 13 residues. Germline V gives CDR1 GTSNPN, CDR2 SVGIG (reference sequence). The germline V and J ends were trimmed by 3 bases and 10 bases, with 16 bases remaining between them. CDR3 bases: TGTGCCTGGAGATTAAAGGGGCTAGAGGAGCAGTTCTTC. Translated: CAWRLKGLEEQFF. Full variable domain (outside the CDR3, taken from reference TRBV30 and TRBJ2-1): SQTIHQWPATLVQPVGSPLSLECTVEGTSNPNLYWYRQAAGRGLQLLFYSVGIGQISSEVPQNLSASRPQDRQFILSSKKLLLSDSGFYLCAWRLKGLEEQFFGPGTRLTVL.

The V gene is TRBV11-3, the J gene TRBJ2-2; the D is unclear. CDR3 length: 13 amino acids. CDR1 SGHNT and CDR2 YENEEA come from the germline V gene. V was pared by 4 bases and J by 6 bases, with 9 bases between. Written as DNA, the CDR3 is TGTGCCAGCAGCTACTCAATGGCCGGGGAGCTGTTTTTT. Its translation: CASSYSMAGELFF.

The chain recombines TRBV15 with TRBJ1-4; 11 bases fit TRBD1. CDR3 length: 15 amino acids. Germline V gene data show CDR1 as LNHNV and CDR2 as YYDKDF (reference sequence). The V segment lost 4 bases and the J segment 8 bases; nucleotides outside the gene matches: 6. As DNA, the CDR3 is TGTGCCACCAGCACCGGACAGGGGGCTGGGGAAAAACTGTTTTTT. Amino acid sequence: CATSTGQGAGEKLFF.

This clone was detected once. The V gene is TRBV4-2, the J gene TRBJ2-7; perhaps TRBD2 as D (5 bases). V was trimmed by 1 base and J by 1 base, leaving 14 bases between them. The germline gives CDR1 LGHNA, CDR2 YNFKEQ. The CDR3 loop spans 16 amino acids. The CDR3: CASSQGEDFISYEQYF. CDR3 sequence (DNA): TGTGCCAGCAGCCAAGGTGAGGACTTTATATCCTACGAGCAGTACTTC.

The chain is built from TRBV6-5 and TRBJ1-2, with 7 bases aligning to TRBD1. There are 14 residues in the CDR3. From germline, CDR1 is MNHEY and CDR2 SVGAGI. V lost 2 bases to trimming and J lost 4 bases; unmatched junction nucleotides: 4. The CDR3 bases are TGTGCCAGCAGTTACCGGGGACAGCCCTATGGCTACACCTTC. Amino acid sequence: CASSYRGQPYGYTF.

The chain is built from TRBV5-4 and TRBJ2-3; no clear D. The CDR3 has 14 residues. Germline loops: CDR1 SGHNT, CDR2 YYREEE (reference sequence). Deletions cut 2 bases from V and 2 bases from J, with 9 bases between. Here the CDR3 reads CASSFGVNTDTQYF. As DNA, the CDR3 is TGTGCCAGCAGCTTTGGAGTGAACACAGATACGCAGTATTTT. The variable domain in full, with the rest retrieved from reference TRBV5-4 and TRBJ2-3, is ETGVTQSPTHLIKTRGQQVTLRCSSQSGHNTVSWYQQALGQGPQFIFQYYREEENGRGNFPPRFSGLQFPNYSSELNVNALELDDSALYLCASSFGVNTDTQYFGPGTRLTVL.

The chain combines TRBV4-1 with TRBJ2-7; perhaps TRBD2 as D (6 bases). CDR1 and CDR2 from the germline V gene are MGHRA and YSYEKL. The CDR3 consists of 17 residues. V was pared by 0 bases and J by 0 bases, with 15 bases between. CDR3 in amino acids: CASSQDGHRGTSYEQYF. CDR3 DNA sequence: TGCGCCAGCAGCCAAGATGGCCATCGGGGGACCTCCTACGAGCAGTACTTC.

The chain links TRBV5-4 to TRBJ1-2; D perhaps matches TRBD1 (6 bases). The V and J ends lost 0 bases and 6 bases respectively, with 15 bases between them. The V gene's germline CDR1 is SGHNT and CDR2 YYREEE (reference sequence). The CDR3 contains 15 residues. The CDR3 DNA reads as TGTGCCAGCAGCTTGGCCGCAGGGGAGGGAAATGGCTACACCTTC. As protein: CASSLAAGEGNGYTF.

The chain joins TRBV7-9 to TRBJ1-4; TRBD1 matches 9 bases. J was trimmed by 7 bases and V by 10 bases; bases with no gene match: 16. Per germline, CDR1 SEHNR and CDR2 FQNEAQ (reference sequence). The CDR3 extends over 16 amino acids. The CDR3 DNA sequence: TGTGCCACCGGCCGGCCACAGGGGGCGCGGGGTGAAAAACTGTTTTTT. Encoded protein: CATGRPQGARGEKLFF.

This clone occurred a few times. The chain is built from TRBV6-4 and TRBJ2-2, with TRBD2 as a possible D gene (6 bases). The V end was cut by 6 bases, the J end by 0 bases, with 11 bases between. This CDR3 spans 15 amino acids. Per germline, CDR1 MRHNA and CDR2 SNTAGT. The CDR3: CASRRDFANTGELFF. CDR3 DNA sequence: TGTGCCAGCAGGCGGGACTTTGCGAACACCGGGGAGCTGTTTTTT.

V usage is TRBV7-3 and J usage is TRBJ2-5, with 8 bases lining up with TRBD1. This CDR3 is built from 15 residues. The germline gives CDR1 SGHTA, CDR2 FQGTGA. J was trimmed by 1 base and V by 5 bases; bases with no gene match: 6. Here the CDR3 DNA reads TGTGCCAGCAGCGACAGGGGTTCTCCCCAAGAGACCCAGTACTTC. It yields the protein CASSDRGSPQETQYF. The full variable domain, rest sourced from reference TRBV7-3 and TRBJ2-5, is GAGVSQTPSNKVTEKGKYVELRCDPISGHTALYWYRQSLGQGPEFLIYFQGTGAADDSGLPNDRFFAVRPEGSVSTLKIQRTERGDSAVYLCASSDRGSPQETQYFGPGTRLLVL.

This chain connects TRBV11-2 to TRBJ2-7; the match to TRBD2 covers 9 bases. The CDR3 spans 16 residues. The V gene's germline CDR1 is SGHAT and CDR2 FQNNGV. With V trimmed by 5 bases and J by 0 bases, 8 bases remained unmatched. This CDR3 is CASSLSGGKSSYEQYF. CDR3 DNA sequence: TGTGCCAGCAGCCTAAGCGGGGGGAAGAGCTCCTACGAGCAGTACTTC.

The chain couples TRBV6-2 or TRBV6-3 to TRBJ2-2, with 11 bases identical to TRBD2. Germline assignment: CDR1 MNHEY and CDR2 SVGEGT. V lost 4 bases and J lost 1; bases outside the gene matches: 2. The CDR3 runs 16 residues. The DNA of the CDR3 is TGTGCCAGCAGTTCTCTAGCGGGGGGGAACACCGGGGAGCTGTTTTTT. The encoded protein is CASSSLAGGNTGELFF.

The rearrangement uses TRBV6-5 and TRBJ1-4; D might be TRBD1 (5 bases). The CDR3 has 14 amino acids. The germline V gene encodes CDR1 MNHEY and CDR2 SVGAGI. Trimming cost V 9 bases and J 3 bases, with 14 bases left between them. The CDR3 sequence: CASQTGGSNEKLFF. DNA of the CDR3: TGTGCCAGTCAGACGGGGGGTTCTAATGAAAAACTGTTTTTT.

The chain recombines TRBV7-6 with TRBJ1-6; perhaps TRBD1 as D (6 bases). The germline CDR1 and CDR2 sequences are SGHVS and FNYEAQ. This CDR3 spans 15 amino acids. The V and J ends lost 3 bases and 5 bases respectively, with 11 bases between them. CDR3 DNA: TGTGCCAGCAGCTTGGGGAGGGGGAATAATTCACCCCTCCACTTT. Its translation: CASSLGRGNNSPLHF.

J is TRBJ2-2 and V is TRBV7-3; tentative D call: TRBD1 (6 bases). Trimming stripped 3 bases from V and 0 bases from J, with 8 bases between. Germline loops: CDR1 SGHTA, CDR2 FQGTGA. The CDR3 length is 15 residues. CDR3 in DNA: TGTGCCAGCAGCTTCGACAGGTCGAACACCGGGGAGCTGTTTTTT. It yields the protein CASSFDRSNTGELFF.

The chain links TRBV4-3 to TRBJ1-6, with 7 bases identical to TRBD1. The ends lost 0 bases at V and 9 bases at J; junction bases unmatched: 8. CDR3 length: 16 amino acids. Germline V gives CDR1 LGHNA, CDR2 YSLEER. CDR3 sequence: CASSQDSNRGGSPLHF. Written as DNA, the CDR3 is TGCGCCAGCAGCCAAGATTCGAACAGGGGAGGTTCACCCCTCCACTTT.